These 10 T cell receptor beta chains came from one sample sequenced in a study of Ad26.COV2.S vaccination and SARS-CoV-2 variants. Treatment denoted: roughly 18 received Ad26.COV2.S at low or high dose, single or two shots; about five received placebo; per-sample allocation not given. All samples were drawn on day 63, counting from the first vaccine or placebo injection. Produced via immunoSEQ multiplex PCR; TCRdb's table is partial and in-frame only. The sample includes fewer than 500,000 clones, 90% seen only once; the top ten take 4.3%. The input for sequencing was peripheral blood, taken in a trial of Ad26.COV2.S vaccine versus placebo. Receptors originate from a person aged 18-65 years who received the Ad26.COV2.S COVID-19 vaccine or a placebo.

The rearrangement joins TRBV19 to TRBJ2-7, with D possibly matching TRBD2 (6 bases). The germline CDR1 and CDR2 sequences are LNHDA and SQIVND (reference sequence). This CDR3 has 14 residues. V lost 4 bases and J lost 4, with 14 bases in between. The DNA for the CDR3 is TGTGCCAGTAGTACCCTACCTGGGGGGTACGAGCAGTACTTC. Translated, it gives CASSTLPGGYEQYF.

This sequence joins TRBV4-1 and TRBJ2-7; D may match TRBD1 or TRBD2 (5 bases each). The V gene's germline CDR1 is MGHRA and CDR2 YSYEKL. The CDR3 consists of 13 residues. The V gene lost 0 bases and the J gene lost 13 bases, with 16 bases spanning the gap. The DNA of the CDR3 is TGCGCCAGCAGCCAAGATAGGCCGGGACGGCAATACTTC. Translating gives CASSQDRPGRQYF.

The V and J genes are TRBV7-2 and TRBJ2-5; the D gene is possibly TRBD1 (6 bases). Trimming removed 5 bases from V and 5 bases from J, with 15 bases in between. This CDR3 has 14 residues. Germline CDR1 and CDR2: SGHTA and FQGNSA. The CDR3, as DNA: TGTGCCAGCAGCGAGACCAGGGGAAGGGAGACCCAGTACTTC. Translation gives CASSETRGRETQYF.

The chain uses TRBV28 and TRBJ2-7, with 11 bases that match TRBD2. The CDR3 spans 11 residues. CDR1 and CDR2 (germline): MDHEN, SYDVKM. The trim removed 9 bases at V and 6 bases at J, leaving 1 base unmatched. CDR3 amino acids: CASGLAGEQYF. The CDR3 DNA reads as TGTGCCAGTGGACTAGCGGGCGAGCAGTACTTC.

The chain links TRBV6-5 to TRBJ1-1; maybe TRBD1 (5 bases). The CDR3 contains 14 residues. Trimming removed 4 bases at V and 4 bases at J, with 13 bases between. CDR1 is MNHEY and CDR2 is SVGAGI in the germline V gene. CDR3 loop: CASSLKGEGTEAFF. Written as DNA, the CDR3 is TGTGCCAGCAGTTTAAAAGGGGAAGGCACTGAAGCTTTCTTT.

The genes are TRBV15 and TRBJ2-3, with 11 bases aligning to TRBD1. The V gene's germline CDR1 is LNHNV and CDR2 YYDKDF (reference sequence). CDR3 length: 16 residues. The trim removed 4 bases at V and 1 base at J, leaving 4 bases unmatched. The CDR3: CATSIGQGAGTDTQYF. CDR3 in DNA: TGTGCCACCAGCATAGGACAGGGGGCAGGCACAGATACGCAGTATTTT.

The table lists this clone with a few counts. The rearrangement joins TRBV6-1 to TRBJ2-7; the D gene is possibly TRBD2 (5 bases). CDR3 length: 16 amino acids. Trimming removed 1 base at V and 7 bases at J, with 20 bases between. CDR1 and CDR2 (germline): MNHNS, SASEGT. CDR3 residues: CASSEGAEAGGWEQYF. Written as DNA, the CDR3 is TGTGCCAGCAGTGAAGGGGCCGAGGCGGGTGGATGGGAGCAGTACTTC.

This rearrangement joins TRBV28 to TRBJ1-5, with TRBD1 matching 9 bases. The germline CDR1 and CDR2 sequences are MDHEN and SYDVKM. V shed 1 base, J shed 1 base, and the junction held 2 bases outside the gene matches. The CDR3 is 16 residues long. CDR3 in amino acids: CASSLLDRGSNQPQHF. CDR3 DNA sequence: TGTGCCAGCAGTTTATTAGACAGGGGGAGCAATCAGCCCCAGCATTTT.

The V call is TRBV6-4, the J call TRBJ2-3; 9 positions match TRBD2. CDR3 length: 16 residues. Per the germline V gene, CDR1 is MRHNA and CDR2 is SNTAGT. With V trimmed by 0 bases and J by 2 bases, 3 bases remained unmatched. The CDR3 reads CASSDSAGGPTDTQYF. CDR3 sequence (DNA): TGTGCCAGCAGTGACTCCGCGGGAGGGCCCACAGATACGCAGTATTTT.

With respect to this clone: The CDR3 ends on some other residue instead of the conserved phenylalanine or tryptophan, so this is likely a read error. Because the CDR3's place on the DNA is in doubt, the DNA is left out and the CDR3 is given as listed by TCRdb. The V and J genes are TRBV21-1 and TRBJ2-6. TRBV21-1 is reported as a pseudogene. The CDR3 is made up of 8 amino acids, end residues included. CDR3 sequence reads: CASSKRTV.